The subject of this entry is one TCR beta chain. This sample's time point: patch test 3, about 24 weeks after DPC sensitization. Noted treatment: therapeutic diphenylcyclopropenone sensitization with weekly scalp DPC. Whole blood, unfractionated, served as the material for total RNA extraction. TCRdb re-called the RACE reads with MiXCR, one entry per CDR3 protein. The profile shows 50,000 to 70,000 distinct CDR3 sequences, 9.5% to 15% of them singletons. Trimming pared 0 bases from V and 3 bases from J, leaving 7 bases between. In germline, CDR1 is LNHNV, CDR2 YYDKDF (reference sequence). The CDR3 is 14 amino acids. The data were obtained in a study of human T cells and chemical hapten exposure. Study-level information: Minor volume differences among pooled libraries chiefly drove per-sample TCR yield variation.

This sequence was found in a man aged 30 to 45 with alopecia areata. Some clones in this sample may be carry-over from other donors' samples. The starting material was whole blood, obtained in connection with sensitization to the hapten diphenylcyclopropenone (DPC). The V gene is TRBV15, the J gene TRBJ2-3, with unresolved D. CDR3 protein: CATSREAETDTQYF. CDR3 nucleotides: TGTGCCACCAGCAGAGAGGCAGAGACAGATACGCAGTATTTT.